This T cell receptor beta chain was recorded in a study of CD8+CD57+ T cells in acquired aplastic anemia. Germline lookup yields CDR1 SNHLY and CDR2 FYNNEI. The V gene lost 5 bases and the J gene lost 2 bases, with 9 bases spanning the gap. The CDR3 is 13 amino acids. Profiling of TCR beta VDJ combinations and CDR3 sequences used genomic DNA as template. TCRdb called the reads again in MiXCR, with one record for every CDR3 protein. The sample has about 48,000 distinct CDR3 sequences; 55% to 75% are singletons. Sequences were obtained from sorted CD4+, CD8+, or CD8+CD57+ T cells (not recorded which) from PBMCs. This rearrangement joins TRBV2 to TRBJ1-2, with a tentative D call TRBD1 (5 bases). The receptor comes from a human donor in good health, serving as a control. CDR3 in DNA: TGTGCCAGCAGTCGTGACAGCAACTATGGCTACACCTTC. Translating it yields CASSRDSNYGYTF.